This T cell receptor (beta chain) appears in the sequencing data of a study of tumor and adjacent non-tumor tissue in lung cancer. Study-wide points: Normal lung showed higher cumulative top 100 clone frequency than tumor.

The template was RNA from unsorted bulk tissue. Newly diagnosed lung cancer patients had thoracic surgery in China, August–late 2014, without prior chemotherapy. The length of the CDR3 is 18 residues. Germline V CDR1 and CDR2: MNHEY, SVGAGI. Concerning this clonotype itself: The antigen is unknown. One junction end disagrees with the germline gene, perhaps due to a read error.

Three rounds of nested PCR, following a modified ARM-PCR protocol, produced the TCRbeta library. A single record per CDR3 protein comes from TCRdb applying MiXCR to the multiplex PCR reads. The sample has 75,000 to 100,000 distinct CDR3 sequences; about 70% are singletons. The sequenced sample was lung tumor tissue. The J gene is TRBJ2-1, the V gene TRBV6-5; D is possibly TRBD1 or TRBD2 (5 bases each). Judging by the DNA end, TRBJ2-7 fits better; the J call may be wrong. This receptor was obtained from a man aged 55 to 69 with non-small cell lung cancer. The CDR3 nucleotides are TGTGTCAGCAGTTACACGATACCGGGGACGCCGGGGTACAATGAGCAGTACTTC. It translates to CVSSYTIPGTPGYNEQYF.